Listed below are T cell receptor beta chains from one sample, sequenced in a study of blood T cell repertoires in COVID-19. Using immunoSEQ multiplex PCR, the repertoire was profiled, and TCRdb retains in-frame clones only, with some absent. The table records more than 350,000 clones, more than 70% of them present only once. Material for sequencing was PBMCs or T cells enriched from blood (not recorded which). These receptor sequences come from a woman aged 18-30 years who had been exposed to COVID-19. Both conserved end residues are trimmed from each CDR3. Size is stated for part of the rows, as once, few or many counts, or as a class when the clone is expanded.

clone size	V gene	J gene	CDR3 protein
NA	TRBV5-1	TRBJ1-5	ASSLTSGSNQPQH
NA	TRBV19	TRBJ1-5	ASSPLRDRVGQPQH
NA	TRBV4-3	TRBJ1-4	ASSQGGTGDEKLF
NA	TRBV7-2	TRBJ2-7	ASSSYSGGTYEQY
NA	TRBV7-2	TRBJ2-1	ASSELPGLAPNNEQF
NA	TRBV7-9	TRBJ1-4	ASSLRGGSTNEKLF
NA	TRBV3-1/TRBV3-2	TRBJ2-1	ASSQERDRAI
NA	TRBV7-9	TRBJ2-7	ASREQGQAFY
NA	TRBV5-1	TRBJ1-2	ASTLTGINYGYT
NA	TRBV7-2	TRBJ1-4	ASSRTSGGGEKLF
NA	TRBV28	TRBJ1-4	ASSFRGQGSQKLF
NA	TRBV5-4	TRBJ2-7	ASSSGTGGYEQY
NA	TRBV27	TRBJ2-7	ASSSRRQVNSSYEQY
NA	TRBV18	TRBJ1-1	ASSEQGGTEAF
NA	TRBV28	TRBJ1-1	ASSPGTEAF
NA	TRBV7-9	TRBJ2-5	ASSQASGGRETQY
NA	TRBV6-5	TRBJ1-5	ASSATRENNQPQH
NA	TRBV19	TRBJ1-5	ASSGGAGNQPQH
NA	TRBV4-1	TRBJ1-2	ASSQDHGTNYGYT
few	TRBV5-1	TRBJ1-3	ASSLDRAGNTIY
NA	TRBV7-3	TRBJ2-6	ASSLDYFLSGANVLT
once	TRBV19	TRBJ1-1	ASSIRSFTGGTNTEAF
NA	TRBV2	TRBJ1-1	ASSYYGGDTEAF
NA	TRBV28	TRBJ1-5	ASSSHRDNQPQH